A selection of T cell receptor beta chains follows, all from one sample in a study of CD8+ T cells in alopecia areata. Libraries were prepared by immunoSEQ multiplex PCR; TCRdb keeps only in-frame clonotypes and omits some of them. The data hold some 120,000 clones, with approximately 47% observed a single time. Sequencing used NKG2D-low CD8+ T cells sorted from blood. These receptors came from a human donor with alopecia areata. CDR3s include the opening cysteine and the closing phenylalanine or tryptophan. D genes are given only for firm matches. Rows may omit the clone size; those that give it use once, few, many or a size class.

D gene	V gene	clone size	J gene	CDR3 protein	CDR3 DNA
NA	TRBV30	NA	TRBJ2-6	CAWSAYSGANVLTF	TGTGCCTGGAGTGCCTATTCTGGGGCCAACGTCCTGACTTTC
NA	TRBV7-9	few	TRBJ1-1	CASSLQENTEAFF	TGTGCCAGCAGCTTACAGGAGAACACTGAAGCTTTCTTT
TRBD1	TRBV29-1	few	TRBJ2-1	CSVEDRGKPYNEQFF	TGCAGCGTTGAGGACAGGGGGAAGCCCTACAATGAGCAGTTCTTC
TRBD2	TRBV28	few	TRBJ2-1	CASDSSGTTSSYNEQFF	TGTGCCAGCGATTCTTCGGGGACTACCAGCTCCTACAATGAGCAGTTCTTC
NA	TRBV29-1	few	TRBJ2-3	CSVEERGVDTQYF	TGCAGCGTTGAGGAAAGGGGCGTAGATACGCAGTATTTT
NA	TRBV11-2	NA	TRBJ2-7	CASSIGTSEYYEQYF	TGTGCCAGCAGCATCGGGACAAGCGAATACTACGAGCAGTACTTC
NA	TRBV29-1	NA	TRBJ1-2	CSVEDKVYGYTF	TGCAGCGTTGAAGACAAGGTCTATGGCTACACCTTC
TRBD2	TRBV29-1	NA	TRBJ2-7	CSVCGGPSYEQYF	TGCAGCGTTTGCGGGGGGCCTTCCTACGAGCAGTACTTC
TRBD1	TRBV7-9	few	TRBJ1-3	CASSAGTGGAWNTIYF	TGTGCCAGCAGCGCCGGGACAGGGGGCGCGTGGAACACCATATATTTT
NA	TRBV2	NA	TRBJ2-7	CASRGYEQYF	TGTGCCAGCAGAGGGTACGAGCAGTACTTC
TRBD1	TRBV28	few	TRBJ1-2	CASKWTGGNNYGYTF	TGTGCCAGCAAGTGGACAGGGGGCAATAACTATGGCTACACCTTC
NA	TRBV5-1	once	TRBJ2-7	CASSGRPVEQYF	TGCGCCAGCAGCGGGAGGCCGGTCGAGCAGTACTTC
NA	TRBV30	NA	TRBJ2-7	CAWGGGYEQYF	TGTGCCTGGGGGGGAGGCTACGAGCAGTACTTC